Listed below are T cell receptor beta chains from one sample, sequenced in a study of shared clonotypes between healthy human individuals. Profiled with immunoSEQ multiplex PCR; TCRdb holds only in-frame clones, not every one. The sample shows 400,000 or so clones, about 96% of them seen only once. The specimen was memory CD8+ T cells sorted from blood. The receptor source for this set is a man aged 25 to 40 in good health. Both conserved end residues are part of each CDR3. A D gene is named only where the DNA matches it firmly. Expanded clones get a size class; other rows say once, few or many, or leave the size out.

V,size,J,length,D,CDR3,DNA
TRBV5-1,.,TRBJ2-7,11,.,CASRGAYEQYF,TGCGCCAGCAGGGGTGCCTACGAGCAGTACTTC
TRBV28,.,TRBJ2-3,15,.,CASSLSVQSTDTQYF,TGTGCCAGCAGTTTGAGCGTCCAGAGCACAGATACGCAGTATTTT
TRBV4-1,.,TRBJ2-1,14,.,CASSYTSEYNEQFF,TGCGCCAGCAGCTACACTTCGGAGTACAATGAGCAGTTCTTC
TRBV28,.,TRBJ2-1,20,TRBD2,CASSRVWGARAGANYNEQFF,TGTGCCAGCAGCCGGGTTTGGGGAGCAAGAGCGGGAGCTAACTACAATGAGCAGTTCTTC
TRBV7-2,once,TRBJ2-3,18,TRBD2,CASSLYNQGLAGAGTQYF,TGTGCCAGCAGCTTATATAATCAGGGACTAGCGGGAGCGGGTACGCAGTATTTT
TRBV30,.,TRBJ1-4,17,TRBD1,CAWSEKGRGSTNEKLFF,TGTGCCTGGAGTGAGAAGGGCAGGGGGTCAACTAATGAAAAACTGTTTTTT
TRBV11-2,.,TRBJ2-1,19,TRBD2,CASSKYTGLVSEGYNEQFF,TGTGCCAGCAGCAAATACACGGGACTAGTTTCTGAGGGTTACAATGAGCAGTTCTTC
TRBV2,.,TRBJ2-7,15,TRBD2,CASGVLAGYSYEQYF,TGTGCCAGCGGGGTACTAGCGGGCTACTCCTACGAGCAGTACTTC
TRBV6-6,.,TRBJ1-1,15,.,CASSYGAGQDTEAFF,TGTGCCAGCAGTTACGGGGCAGGGCAGGACACTGAAGCTTTCTTT
TRBV28,.,TRBJ2-4,13,.,CARITLAKNIQYF,TGTGCCCGCATAACTTTAGCCAAAAACATTCAGTACTTC
TRBV19,.,TRBJ1-1,14,.,CASSIRTTNTEAFF,TGTGCCAGTAGTATACGGACAACGAACACTGAAGCTTTCTTT
TRBV11-2,.,TRBJ1-5,15,.,CASSLHDQGNQPQHF,TGTGCCAGCAGCCTTCACGATCAGGGCAATCAGCCCCAGCATTTT
TRBV5-4,.,TRBJ2-5,13,.,CASSGQAQETQYF,TGTGCCAGCAGCGGTCAGGCTCAAGAGACCCAGTACTTC
TRBV10-1,.,TRBJ2-3,13,.,CASSESTGDTQYF,TGCGCCAGCAGTGAGTCAACTGGAGATACGCAGTATTTT
TRBV4-1,.,TRBJ2-5,13,.,CASSRGTQETQYF,TGCGCCAGCAGCCGGGGAACCCAAGAGACCCAGTACTTC
TRBV28,.,TRBJ2-7,14,TRBD2,CASRTAGTNYEQYF,TGTGCCAGCAGGACGGCCGGGACTAACTACGAGCAGTACTTC